The clone carrying this TCR beta chain appeared a few times. The antigen is not known. This sample was taken from a study of beta chain features in type 1 diabetes. Study results and caveats: In comparison with healthy donors, patients had naive, central memory and Treg TCRB repertoires that appeared more similar.

Blood was collected once per donor into heparin, averaging approximately 0.12 L. Germline V gives CDR1 SGDLS, CDR2 YYNGEE. V gave up 3 bases and J gave up 6 bases; unmatched junction bases: 10. There are 16 residues in the CDR3. Isolated RNA was reverse transcribed in full, so expressed TCRB transcripts were sequenced. Only in-frame clones appear in the TCRdb table, and some are missing; sequencing was by immunoSEQ multiplex PCR. This table has 600,000 to 650,000 clones, about 16% appearing once. This receptor was taken from a man between 18 and 35 years old in good health. The V call is TRBV9, the J call TRBJ2-1, with 9 positions matching TRBD2. The sequenced sample was naive CD4+ T cells from blood. CDR3 amino acids: CASSGRVAGAGNEQFF. CDR3 in DNA: TGTGCCAGCAGCGGCCGGGTAGCGGGGGCCGGCAATGAGCAGTTCTTC.